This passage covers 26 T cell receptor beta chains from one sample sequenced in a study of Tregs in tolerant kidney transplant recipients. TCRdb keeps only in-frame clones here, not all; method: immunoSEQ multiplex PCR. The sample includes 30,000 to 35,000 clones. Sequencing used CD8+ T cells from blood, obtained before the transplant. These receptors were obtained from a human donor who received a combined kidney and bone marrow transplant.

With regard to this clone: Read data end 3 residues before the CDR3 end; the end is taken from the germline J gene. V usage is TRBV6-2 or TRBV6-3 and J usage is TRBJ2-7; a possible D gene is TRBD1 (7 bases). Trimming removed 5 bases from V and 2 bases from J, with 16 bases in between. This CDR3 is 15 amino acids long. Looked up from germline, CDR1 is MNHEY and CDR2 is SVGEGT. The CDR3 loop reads CASSNRQGGPYEQYF. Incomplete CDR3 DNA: TGTGCCAGCAGTAACCGACAGGGAGGACCCTACGAG.

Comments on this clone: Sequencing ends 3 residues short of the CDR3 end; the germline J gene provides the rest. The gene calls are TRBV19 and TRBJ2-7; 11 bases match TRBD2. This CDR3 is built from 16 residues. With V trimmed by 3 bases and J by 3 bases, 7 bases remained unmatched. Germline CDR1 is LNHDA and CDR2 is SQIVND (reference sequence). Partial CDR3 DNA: TGTGCCAGTAGTATGACTTCTAGCGGGAGGATCTACGAG. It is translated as CASSMTSSGRIYE. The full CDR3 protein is CASSMTSSGRIYEQYF. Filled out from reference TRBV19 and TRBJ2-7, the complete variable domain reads DGGITQSPKYLFRKEGQNVTLSCEQNLNHDAMYWYRQDPGQGLRLIYYSQIVNDFQKGDIAEGYSVSREKKESFPLTVTSAQKNPTAFYLCASSMTSSGRIYEQYFGPGTRLTVT.

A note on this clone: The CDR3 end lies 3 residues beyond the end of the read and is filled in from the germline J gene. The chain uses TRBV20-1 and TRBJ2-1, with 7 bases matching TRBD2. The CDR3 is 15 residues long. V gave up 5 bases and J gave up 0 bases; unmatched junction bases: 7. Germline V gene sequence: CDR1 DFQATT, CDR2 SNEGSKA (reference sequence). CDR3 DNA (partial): TGCAGTGCTGCCCGGGGGGATTTCTCCTACAATGAG. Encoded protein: CSAARGDFSYNE. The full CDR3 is CSAARGDFSYNEQFF.

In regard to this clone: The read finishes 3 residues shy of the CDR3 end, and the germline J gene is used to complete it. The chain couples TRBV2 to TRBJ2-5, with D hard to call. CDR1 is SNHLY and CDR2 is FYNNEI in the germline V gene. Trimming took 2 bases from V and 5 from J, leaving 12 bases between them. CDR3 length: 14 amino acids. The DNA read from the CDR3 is TGTGCCAGCAGTGAAAACGGCGGTTGGGAGACC. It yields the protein CASSENGGWET. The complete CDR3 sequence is CASSENGGWETQYF.

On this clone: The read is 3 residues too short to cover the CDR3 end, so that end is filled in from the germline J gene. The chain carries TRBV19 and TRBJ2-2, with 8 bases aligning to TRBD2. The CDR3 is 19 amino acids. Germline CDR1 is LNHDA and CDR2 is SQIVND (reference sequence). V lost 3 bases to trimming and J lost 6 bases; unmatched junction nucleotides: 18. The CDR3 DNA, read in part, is TGTGCCAGTAGTATTCGTGGCCCAGCGGGAGTCCCCCGAGCCGGGGAG. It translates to CASSIRGPAGVPRAGE. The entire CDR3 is CASSIRGPAGVPRAGELFF.

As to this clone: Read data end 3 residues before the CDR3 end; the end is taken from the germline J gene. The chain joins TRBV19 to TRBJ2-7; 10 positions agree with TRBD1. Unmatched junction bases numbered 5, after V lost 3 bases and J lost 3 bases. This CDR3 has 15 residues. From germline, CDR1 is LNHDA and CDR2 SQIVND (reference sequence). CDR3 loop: CASSIMGQGYYEQYF. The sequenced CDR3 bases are TGTGCCAGTAGTATTATGGGACAGGGGTACTACGAG.

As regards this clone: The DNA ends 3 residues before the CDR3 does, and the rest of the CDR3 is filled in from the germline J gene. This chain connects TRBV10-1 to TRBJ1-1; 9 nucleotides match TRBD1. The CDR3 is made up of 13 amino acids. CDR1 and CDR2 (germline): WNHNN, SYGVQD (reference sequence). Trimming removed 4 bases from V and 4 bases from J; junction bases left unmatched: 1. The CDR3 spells CASSADRGTEAFF. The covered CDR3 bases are TGCGCCAGCAGTGCGGACAGGGGCACTGAA.

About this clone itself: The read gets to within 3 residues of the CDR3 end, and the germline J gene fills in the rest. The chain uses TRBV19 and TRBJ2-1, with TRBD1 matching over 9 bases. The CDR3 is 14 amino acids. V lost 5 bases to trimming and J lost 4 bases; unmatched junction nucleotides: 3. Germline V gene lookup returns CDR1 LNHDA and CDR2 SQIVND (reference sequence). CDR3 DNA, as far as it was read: TGTGCCAGTAGTTGGACAGGGGCATACAATGAG. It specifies CASSWTGAYNE. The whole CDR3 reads CASSWTGAYNEQFF.

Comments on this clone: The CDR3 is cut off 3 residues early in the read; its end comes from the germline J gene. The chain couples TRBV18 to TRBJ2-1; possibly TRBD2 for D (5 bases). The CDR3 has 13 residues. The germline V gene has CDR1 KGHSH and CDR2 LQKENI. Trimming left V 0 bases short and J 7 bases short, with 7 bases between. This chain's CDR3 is CASSPPSGNEQFF. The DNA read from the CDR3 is TGTGCCAGCTCACCACCGTCGGGGAATGAG.

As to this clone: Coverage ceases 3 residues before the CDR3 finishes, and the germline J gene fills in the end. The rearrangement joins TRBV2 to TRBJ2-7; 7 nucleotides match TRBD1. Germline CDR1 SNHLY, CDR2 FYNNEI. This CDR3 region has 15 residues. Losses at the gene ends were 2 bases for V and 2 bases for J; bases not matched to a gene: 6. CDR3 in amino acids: CASSEFRDSAYEQYF. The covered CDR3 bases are TGTGCCAGCAGTGAATTCCGGGACAGCGCCTACGAG. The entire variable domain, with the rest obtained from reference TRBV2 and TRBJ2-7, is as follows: EPEVTQTPSHQVTQMGQEVILRCVPISNHLYFYWYRQILGQKVEFLVSFYNNEISEKSEIFDDQFSVERPDGSNFTLKIRSTKLEDSAMYFCASSEFRDSAYEQYFGPGTRLTVT.

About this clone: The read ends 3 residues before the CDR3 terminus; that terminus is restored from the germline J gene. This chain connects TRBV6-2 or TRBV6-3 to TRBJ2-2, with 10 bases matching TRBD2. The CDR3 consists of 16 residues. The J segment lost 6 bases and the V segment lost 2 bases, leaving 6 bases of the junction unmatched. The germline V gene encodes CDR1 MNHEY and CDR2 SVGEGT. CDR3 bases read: TGTGCCAGCAGTTACCCTCTAGCGGGAGTGGCCGGGGAG. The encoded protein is CASSYPLAGVAGE. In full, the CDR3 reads CASSYPLAGVAGELFF.

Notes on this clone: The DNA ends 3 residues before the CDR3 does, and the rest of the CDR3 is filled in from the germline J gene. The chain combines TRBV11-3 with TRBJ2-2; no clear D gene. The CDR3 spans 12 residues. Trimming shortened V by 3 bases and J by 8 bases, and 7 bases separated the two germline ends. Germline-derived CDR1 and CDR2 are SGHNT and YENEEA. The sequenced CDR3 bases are TGTGCCAGCAGCTTTACCACTGGGGAG. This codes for CASSFTTGE. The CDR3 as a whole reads CASSFTTGELFF.

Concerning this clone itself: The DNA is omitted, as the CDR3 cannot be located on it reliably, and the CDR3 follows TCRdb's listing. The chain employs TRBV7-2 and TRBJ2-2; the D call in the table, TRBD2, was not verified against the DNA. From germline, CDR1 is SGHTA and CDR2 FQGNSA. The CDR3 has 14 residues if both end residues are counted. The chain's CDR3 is CASGTSFGAGELFF.

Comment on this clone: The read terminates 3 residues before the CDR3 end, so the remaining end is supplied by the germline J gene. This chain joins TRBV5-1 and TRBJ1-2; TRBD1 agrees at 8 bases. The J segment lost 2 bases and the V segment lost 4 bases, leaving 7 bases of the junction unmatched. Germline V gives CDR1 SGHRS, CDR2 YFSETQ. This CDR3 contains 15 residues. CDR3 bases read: TGCGCCAGCAGCGACTCAGGGGGCGACAACTATGGC. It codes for CASSDSGGDNYG. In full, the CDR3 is CASSDSGGDNYGYTF.

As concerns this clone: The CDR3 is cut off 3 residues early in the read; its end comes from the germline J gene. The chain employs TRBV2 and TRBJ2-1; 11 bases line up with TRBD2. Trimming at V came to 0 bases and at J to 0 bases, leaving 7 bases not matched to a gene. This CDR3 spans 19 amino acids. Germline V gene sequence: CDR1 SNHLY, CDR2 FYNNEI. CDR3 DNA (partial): TGTGCCAGCAGTGAAGCGGCTAGCGGGGGGCAAAGCTCCTACAATGAG. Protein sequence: CASSEAASGGQSSYNE. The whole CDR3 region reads CASSEAASGGQSSYNEQFF.

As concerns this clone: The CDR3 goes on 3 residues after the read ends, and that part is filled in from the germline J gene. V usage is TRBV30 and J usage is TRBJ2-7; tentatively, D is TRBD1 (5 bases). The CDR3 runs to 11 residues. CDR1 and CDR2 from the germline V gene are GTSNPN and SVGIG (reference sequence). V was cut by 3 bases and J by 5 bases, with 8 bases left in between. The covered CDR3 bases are TGTGCCTGGAGCCCCAGGGACGAG. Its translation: CAWSPRDE. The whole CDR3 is CAWSPRDEQYF.

Partial CDR3 DNA: TGTGCCTGGAACAGGGGTAACACTGAA. Its protein product is CAWNRGNTE. The complete CDR3 sequence is CAWNRGNTEAFF. The V gene is TRBV30, the J gene TRBJ1-1, with 7 bases matching TRBD1. With the read ending 3 residues before the CDR3 end, the germline J gene is used to fill in that end. The CDR3 has 12 residues. CDR1 and CDR2 from the germline V gene are GTSNPN and SVGIG (reference sequence). V shed 4 bases, J shed 2 bases, and the junction held 1 base outside the gene matches. The full variable domain, its missing parts supplied by reference TRBV30 and TRBJ1-1, is SQTIHQWPATLVQPVGSPLSLECTVEGTSNPNLYWYRQAAGRGLQLLFYSVGIGQISSEVPQNLSASRPQDRQFILSSKKLLLSDSGFYLCAWNRGNTEAFFGQGTRLTVV.

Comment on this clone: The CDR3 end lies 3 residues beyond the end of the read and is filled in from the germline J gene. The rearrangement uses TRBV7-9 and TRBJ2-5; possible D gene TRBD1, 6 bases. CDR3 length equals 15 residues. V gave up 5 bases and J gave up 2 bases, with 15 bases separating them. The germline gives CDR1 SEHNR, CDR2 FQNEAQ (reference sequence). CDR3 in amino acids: CASSQRQVTQETQYF. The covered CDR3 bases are TGTGCCAGCAGCCAACGACAGGTCACTCAAGAGACC.

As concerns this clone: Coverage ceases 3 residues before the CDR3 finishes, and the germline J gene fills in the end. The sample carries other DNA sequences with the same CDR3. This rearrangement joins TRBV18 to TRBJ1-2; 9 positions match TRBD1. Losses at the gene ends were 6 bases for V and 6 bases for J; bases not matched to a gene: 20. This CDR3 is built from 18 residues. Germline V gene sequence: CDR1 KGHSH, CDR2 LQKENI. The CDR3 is CASSPPAGVGQGEHGYTF. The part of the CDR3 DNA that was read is TGTGCCAGCTCCCCTCCCGCGGGGGTGGGACAGGGAGAGCATGGC.

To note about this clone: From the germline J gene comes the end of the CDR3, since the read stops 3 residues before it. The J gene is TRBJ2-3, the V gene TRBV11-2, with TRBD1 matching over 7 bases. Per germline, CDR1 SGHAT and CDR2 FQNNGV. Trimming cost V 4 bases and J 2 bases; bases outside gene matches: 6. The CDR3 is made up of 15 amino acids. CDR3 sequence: CASSSPGQITDTQYF. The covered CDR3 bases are TGTGCCAGCAGCTCCCCGGGACAGATCACAGATACG.

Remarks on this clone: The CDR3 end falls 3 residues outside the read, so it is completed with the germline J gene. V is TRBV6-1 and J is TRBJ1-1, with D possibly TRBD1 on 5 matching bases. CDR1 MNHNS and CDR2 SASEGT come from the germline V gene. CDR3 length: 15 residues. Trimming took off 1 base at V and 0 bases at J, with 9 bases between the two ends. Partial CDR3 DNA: TGTGCCAGCAGTGAAGAACGACAGCTGAACACTGAA. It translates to CASSEERQLNTE. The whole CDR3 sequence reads CASSEERQLNTEAFF.

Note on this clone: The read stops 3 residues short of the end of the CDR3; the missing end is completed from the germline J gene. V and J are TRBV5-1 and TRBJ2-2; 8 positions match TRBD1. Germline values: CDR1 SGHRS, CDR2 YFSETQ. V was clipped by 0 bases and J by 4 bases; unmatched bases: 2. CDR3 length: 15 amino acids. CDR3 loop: CASSLDRGVTGELFF. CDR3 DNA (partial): TGCGCCAGCAGCTTGGACAGGGGGGTCACCGGGGAG.

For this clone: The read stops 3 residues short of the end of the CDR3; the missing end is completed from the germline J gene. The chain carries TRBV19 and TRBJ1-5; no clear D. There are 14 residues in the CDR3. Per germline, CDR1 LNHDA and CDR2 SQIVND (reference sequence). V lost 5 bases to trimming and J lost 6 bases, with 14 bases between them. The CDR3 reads CASSWNGVGQPQHF. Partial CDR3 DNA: TGTGCCAGTAGTTGGAACGGGGTGGGTCAGCCC.

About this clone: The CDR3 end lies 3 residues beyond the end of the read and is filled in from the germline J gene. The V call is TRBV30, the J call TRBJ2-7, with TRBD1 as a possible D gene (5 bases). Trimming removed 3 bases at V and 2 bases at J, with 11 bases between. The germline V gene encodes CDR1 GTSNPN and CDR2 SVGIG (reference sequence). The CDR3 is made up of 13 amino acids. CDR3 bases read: TGTGCCTGGAGGCCCAGGGCAACCTACGAG. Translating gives CAWRPRATYE. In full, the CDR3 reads CAWRPRATYEQYF.

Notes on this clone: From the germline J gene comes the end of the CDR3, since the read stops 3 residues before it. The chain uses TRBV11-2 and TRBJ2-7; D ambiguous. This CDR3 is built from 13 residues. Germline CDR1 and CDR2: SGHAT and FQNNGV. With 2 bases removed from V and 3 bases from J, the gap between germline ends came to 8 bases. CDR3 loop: CASSLTELYEQYF. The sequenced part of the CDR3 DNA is TGTGCCAGCAGCTTAACAGAGCTCTACGAG.

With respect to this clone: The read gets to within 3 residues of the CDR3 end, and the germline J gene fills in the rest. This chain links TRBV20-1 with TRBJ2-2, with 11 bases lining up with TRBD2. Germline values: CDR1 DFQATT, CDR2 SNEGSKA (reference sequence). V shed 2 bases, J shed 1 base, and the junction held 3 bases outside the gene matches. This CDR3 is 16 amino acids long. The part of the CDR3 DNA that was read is TGCAGTGCTAGACCCCTAGCGGGAGGGAACACCGGGGAG. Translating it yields CSARPLAGGNTGE. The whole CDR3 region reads CSARPLAGGNTGELFF.